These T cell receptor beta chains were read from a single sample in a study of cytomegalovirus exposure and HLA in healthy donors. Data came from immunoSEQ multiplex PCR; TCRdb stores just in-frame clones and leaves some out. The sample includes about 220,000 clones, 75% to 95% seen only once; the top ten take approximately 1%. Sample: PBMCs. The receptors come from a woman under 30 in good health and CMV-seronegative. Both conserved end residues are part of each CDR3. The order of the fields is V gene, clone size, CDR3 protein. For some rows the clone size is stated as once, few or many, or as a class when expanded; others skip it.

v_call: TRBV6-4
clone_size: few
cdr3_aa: CASSPTGDSLDYGYTF

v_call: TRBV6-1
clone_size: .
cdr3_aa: CASSDGADPGYTF

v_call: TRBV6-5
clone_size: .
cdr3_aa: CASSYSQDSYEQYF

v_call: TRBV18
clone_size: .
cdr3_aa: CASSPTRDISGNTIYF

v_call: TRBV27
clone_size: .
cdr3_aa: CASRNPGLANTGELFF

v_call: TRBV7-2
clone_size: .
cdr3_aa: CASSFGEPEDTQYF

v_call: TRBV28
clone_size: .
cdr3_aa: CASSRGVQPYEQYF

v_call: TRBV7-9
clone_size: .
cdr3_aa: CASSLIPQAYEQYF

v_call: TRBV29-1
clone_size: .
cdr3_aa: CSVGLAGDQEQFF

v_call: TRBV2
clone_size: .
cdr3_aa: CARGTSGSGIYNEQFF

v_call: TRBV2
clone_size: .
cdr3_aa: CASKQGSDEQFF

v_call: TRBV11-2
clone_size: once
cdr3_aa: CASSPRTGNSNQPQHF

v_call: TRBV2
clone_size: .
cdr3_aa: CASSRDFGGELFF

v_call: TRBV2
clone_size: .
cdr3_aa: CASHPAGSPGELFF

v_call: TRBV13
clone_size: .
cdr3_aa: CASSLKLRHRGWGYEQYF

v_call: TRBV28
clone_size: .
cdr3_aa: CASRAGQHQPQHF

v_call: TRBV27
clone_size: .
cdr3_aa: CASSPVGTSGSSYEQYF

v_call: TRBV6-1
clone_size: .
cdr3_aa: CASSALGRAYEQYF

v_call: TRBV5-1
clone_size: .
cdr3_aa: CASGTSGRRGQFF

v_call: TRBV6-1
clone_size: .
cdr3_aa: CASSEARLRDNQPQHF

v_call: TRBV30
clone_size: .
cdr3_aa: CAWSVRDSRYGYTF

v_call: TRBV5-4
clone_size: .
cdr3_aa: CASSLEGGAPRAGELFF

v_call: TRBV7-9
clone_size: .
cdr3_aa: CASSLFTGGETQYF

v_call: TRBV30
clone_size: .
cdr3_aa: CAWARSGGNQPQHF

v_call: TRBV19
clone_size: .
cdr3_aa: CASSTRDRGREQFF

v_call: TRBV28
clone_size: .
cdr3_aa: CASSFGADPYNEQFF

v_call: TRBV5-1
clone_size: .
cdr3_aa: CASSRTGIGGEQYF

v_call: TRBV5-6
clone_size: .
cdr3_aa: CASSLRRGQDSNQPQHF

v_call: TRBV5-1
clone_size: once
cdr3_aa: CASSFFGTSENNEQFF

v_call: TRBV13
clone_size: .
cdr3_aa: CASSFQQGLGPPLHF

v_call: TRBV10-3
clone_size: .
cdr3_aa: CATHRAGGFSGEQFF

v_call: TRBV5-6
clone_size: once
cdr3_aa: CASSLVLSTSGKSYNEQFF

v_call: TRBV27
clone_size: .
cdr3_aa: CASSSPGTSGYRPHHYEQYF

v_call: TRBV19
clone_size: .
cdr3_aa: CASSTSGTGDLSYEQYF

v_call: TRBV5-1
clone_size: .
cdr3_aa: CASSSGSGTGNYGYTF

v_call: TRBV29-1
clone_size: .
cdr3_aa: CSATVSGTGVGYTF

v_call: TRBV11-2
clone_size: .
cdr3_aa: CASSLFQGVQETQYF

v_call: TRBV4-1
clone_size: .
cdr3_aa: CASTTGGKAYF

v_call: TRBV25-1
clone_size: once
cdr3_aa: CVPREVGSREQFF

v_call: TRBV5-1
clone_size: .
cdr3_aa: CASSFAQPGQAAQDNYGYTF

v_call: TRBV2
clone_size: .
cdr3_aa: CASTGQAVGDEQYF

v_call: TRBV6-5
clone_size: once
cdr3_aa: CASSYSRAFYGYTF

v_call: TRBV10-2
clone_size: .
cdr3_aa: CASTSGDYEQYF

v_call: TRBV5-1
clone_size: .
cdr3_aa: CASSLVSTDEQYF

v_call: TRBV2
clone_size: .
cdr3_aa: CASSPDMDSNQPQHF

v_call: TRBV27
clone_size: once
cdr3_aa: CASSTLLGQGVTGELFF

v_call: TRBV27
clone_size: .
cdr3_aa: CASSSNLEEQFF

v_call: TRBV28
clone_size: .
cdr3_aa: CASSSLADQPQHF

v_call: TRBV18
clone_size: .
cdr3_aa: CASSPRGQGGEEQFF